These 27 T cell receptor beta chains share one sample of origin, sequenced in a study of blood T cell repertoires in COVID-19. The assay was immunoSEQ multiplex PCR, and TCRdb's table has in-frame clones only and misses some. This table has roughly 110,000 clones, approximately 81% appearing once. Sequencing was done on a sample of peripheral blood. The source of these receptors is a man between 50 and 59 years old with acute or convalescent COVID-19.

The rearrangement joins TRBV6-5 to TRBJ2-5; TRBD1 agrees at 7 bases. The germline CDR1 and CDR2 sequences are MNHEY and SVGAGI. CDR3 length: 14 amino acids. Trimming cost V 7 bases and J 0 bases; bases outside gene matches: 5. The CDR3 DNA sequence: TGTGCCAGCACCTATGGGACAGACCAAGAGACCCAGTACTTC. It is translated as CASTYGTDQETQYF.

The chain is built from TRBV5-5 and TRBJ1-3, with a weak D call TRBD1 (5 bases). This CDR3 is 14 amino acids long. Germline V gives CDR1 SGHKS, CDR2 YYEKEE (reference sequence). Trimming removed 0 bases at V and 4 bases at J, with 8 bases between. The CDR3 DNA follows: TGTGCCAGCAGCTTGGGGGGCGGCGGAAACACCATATATTTT. Protein sequence: CASSLGGGGNTIYF.

The genes are TRBV7-6 and TRBJ1-1, with 7 nucleotides matching TRBD1. Germline V CDR1 and CDR2: SGHVS, FNYEAQ. CDR3 length: 15 amino acids. Losses at the gene ends were 1 base for V and 5 bases for J; bases not matched to a gene: 7. The CDR3 reads CASSLVEGALTEAFF. Written as DNA, the CDR3 is TGTGCCAGCAGCTTAGTAGAGGGGGCGCTTACTGAAGCTTTCTTT.

CDR3 coding DNA: TGTGCCAGCAGAACACAGGGGGGCACTGAAGCTTTCTTT. It yields the protein CASRTQGGTEAFF. The chain recombines TRBV7-2 with TRBJ1-1; TRBD1 aligns across 8 bases. J lost 4 bases, V lost 6 bases, and 4 bases had no gene match. There are 13 residues in the CDR3. Germline V gene data show CDR1 as SGHTA and CDR2 as FQGNSA.

Here the CDR3 reads CASSLDSSGAITDTQYF. The CDR3 DNA follows: TGTGCCAGCAGCTTAGATTCTAGCGGGGCGATCACAGATACGCAGTATTTT. The chain has TRBV11-2 and TRBJ2-3, with 9 bases fitting TRBD2. The germline CDR1 and CDR2 sequences are SGHAT and FQNNGV. This CDR3 is built from 17 residues. V shed 0 bases and J 2 bases; nucleotides not matched to a gene: 6.

The chain is built from TRBV7-2 and TRBJ2-1; D might be TRBD2 (5 bases). Germline V CDR1 and CDR2: SGHTA, FQGNSA. This CDR3 is 13 amino acids long. V lost 4 bases and J 6 bases, leaving 10 bases between the germline ends. The CDR3 DNA sequence: TGTGCCAGCAGCTCACCGGGGATCAATGAGCAGTTCTTC. It encodes CASSSPGINEQFF.

This clone has just one count. The rearrangement links TRBV7-2 to TRBJ1-2, with a possible D match to TRBD1 (5 bases). CDR1 SGHTA and CDR2 FQGNSA come from the germline V gene. Trimming left V 2 bases short and J 4 bases short, with 11 bases between. The CDR3 loop spans 14 amino acids. CDR3 sequence: CASSLYDRGYGYTF. CDR3 nucleotide sequence: TGTGCCAGCAGCTTATACGACAGAGGCTATGGCTACACCTTC.

The rearrangement joins TRBV6-5 to TRBJ2-3; D call uncertain. Trimming cost V 7 bases and J 1 base, with 9 bases left between them. Germline V lookup: CDR1 MNHEY, CDR2 SVGAGI. The CDR3 has 13 residues. The CDR3 region is CASNFRGTDTQYF. Written as DNA, the CDR3 is TGTGCCAGCAACTTCCGGGGCACAGATACGCAGTATTTT.

This clone was seen a single time. This chain connects TRBV13 to TRBJ2-6; D may be TRBD1 (6 bases). V lost 8 bases and J 0 bases, leaving 14 bases between the germline ends. The germline CDR1 and CDR2 sequences are PRHDT and FYEKMQ (reference sequence). The CDR3 runs 16 residues. CDR3 amino acids: CASCRQGISGANVLTF. DNA of the CDR3: TGTGCCAGCTGTCGTCAGGGGATCTCTGGGGCCAACGTCCTGACTTTC.

The V and J genes are TRBV28 and TRBJ1-3; weak D call: TRBD1 (6 bases). Germline lookup yields CDR1 MDHEN and CDR2 SYDVKM. V was trimmed by 7 bases and J by 4 bases, leaving 14 bases between them. The CDR3 extends over 14 amino acids. The CDR3 protein is CASTYGGPGNTIYF. The DNA for the CDR3 is TGTGCCAGCACCTACGGGGGGCCCGGAAACACCATATATTTT.

V is TRBV12-3 or TRBV12-4 and J is TRBJ1-3; possible D gene TRBD1, 5 bases. This CDR3 contains 11 residues. V was clipped by 4 bases and J by 8 bases, with 6 bases between them. The CDR3 loop is CASSSGDTIYF. The CDR3 nucleotides read TGTGCCAGCAGTTCGGGGGACACCATATATTTT.

V and J are TRBV30 and TRBJ1-1, with TRBD1 identical over 8 bases. The CDR3 runs to 12 residues. J was trimmed by 1 base and V by 5 bases; bases with no gene match: 0. The germline CDR1 and CDR2 sequences are GTSNPN and SVGIG (reference sequence). The CDR3 sequence is CAWGTGNTEAFF. The CDR3 nucleotides are TGTGCCTGGGGGACAGGGAACACTGAAGCTTTCTTT.

J is TRBJ1-2 and V is TRBV4-1, with D uncertain. Trimming cost V 1 base and J 1 base, with 10 bases left between them. Germline V gene lookup returns CDR1 MGHRA and CDR2 YSYEKL. The CDR3 extends over 15 amino acids. CDR3 sequence reads: CASSQAYGFNYGYTF. Here the CDR3 DNA reads TGCGCCAGCAGCCAAGCTTACGGGTTTAACTATGGCTACACCTTC.

This clone was found a few times. V and J are TRBV5-6 and TRBJ1-5; 12 bases line up with TRBD1. CDR1 is SGHDT and CDR2 is YYEEEE in the germline V gene. The V segment lost 4 bases and the J segment 6 bases; nucleotides outside the gene matches: 11. The CDR3 is 17 amino acids. CDR3 coding DNA: TGTGCCAGCAGCCCAGCGGGACAGGGGGCTCGGAGTCAGCCCCAGCATTTT. Translating it yields CASSPAGQGARSQPQHF.

A few counts support this clone. The chain has TRBV7-2 and TRBJ1-1; D perhaps matches TRBD1 (5 bases). The CDR3 is 14 residues long. Per the germline V gene, CDR1 is SGHTA and CDR2 is FQGNSA. Trimming pared 0 bases from V and 5 bases from J, leaving 10 bases between. The CDR3 coding sequence is TGTGCCAGCAGCTTAGCATCACAGGATACTGAAGCTTTCTTT. Its protein is CASSLASQDTEAFF.

The V gene is TRBV5-4, the J gene TRBJ1-1, with a possible D match to TRBD1 (6 bases). CDR3 length: 15 residues. With 5 bases removed from V and 4 bases from J, the gap between germline ends came to 18 bases. CDR1 and CDR2 from the germline V gene are SGHNT and YYREEE (reference sequence). As DNA, the CDR3 is TGTGCCAGCAGAAACGGCGGGGGCCTCGGCACTGAAGCTTTCTTT. Its protein product is CASRNGGGLGTEAFF.

The chain carries TRBV5-5 and TRBJ2-1; TRBD2 matches 7 bases. Germline V gives CDR1 SGHKS, CDR2 YYEKEE (reference sequence). This CDR3 has 16 residues. The trim removed 0 bases at V and 2 bases at J, leaving 5 bases unmatched. The DNA for the CDR3 is TGTGCCAGCAGCTTGGCCTGGCTAGCGGCCTACAATGAGCAGTTCTTC. This codes for CASSLAWLAAYNEQFF.

The chain carries TRBV25-1 and TRBJ1-4, with TRBD1 as a possible D gene (6 bases). V shed 4 bases and J shed 2 bases, with 11 bases lying between them. CDR1 and CDR2 (germline): MGHDK, SYGVNS. The CDR3 is 15 amino acids. For the CDR3, the DNA is TGTGCCAGCAGTGGATACGGACAGACTAATGAAAAACTGTTTTTT. It is translated as CASSGYGQTNEKLFF.

The genes are TRBV2 and TRBJ2-7; TRBD1 might be the D (6 bases). Trimming removed 7 bases at V and 0 bases at J, with 13 bases between. This CDR3 region has 14 residues. Germline V gene sequence: CDR1 SNHLY, CDR2 FYNNEI. The CDR3 loop reads CASTGQTGSYEQYF. The CDR3 DNA reads as TGTGCCAGCACAGGACAGACAGGCTCCTACGAGCAGTACTTC.

The rearrangement joins TRBV7-9 to TRBJ1-2; D is ambiguous. The CDR3 covers 13 residues. CDR1 is SEHNR and CDR2 is FQNEAQ in the germline V gene (reference sequence). V was shortened by 6 bases and J by 6 bases, with 14 bases between the two germline ends. The CDR3 reads CASSSQGGDGYTF. CDR3 DNA: TGTGCCAGCAGTTCGCAAGGCGGTGATGGCTACACCTTC.

A single count supports this clone. The limits of the CDR3 on the DNA are not certain, so only TCRdb's listed CDR3 is given. Here the CDR3 reads CATSVCLFTDTQYF. The chain employs TRBV24-1 and TRBJ2-3; TRBD2 is taken as the D call from the table, unchecked against the DNA. Ends included, the CDR3 has 14 residues. Germline-derived CDR1 and CDR2 are KGHDR and SFDVKD.

The rearrangement joins TRBV6-1 to TRBJ2-4; possible D gene TRBD2, 5 bases. This CDR3 has 14 residues. Germline lookup yields CDR1 MNHNS and CDR2 SASEGT. V was pared by 2 bases and J by 1 base, with 6 bases between. CDR3 in DNA: TGTGCCAGCAGTGAAAGAGGGGCCAAAAACATTCAGTACTTC. Translation: CASSERGAKNIQYF.

For the CDR3, the DNA is TGTGCCAGCAGCGGACAGGGCCGAACGGACAATGAGCAGTTCTTC. It codes for CASSGQGRTDNEQFF. This sequence joins TRBV5-6 and TRBJ2-1, with 8 bases aligning to TRBD1. V was pared by 4 bases and J by 5 bases, with 8 bases of the junction left unmatched. The V gene's germline CDR1 is SGHDT and CDR2 YYEEEE. The CDR3 is made up of 15 amino acids.

The rearrangement uses TRBV7-9 and TRBJ1-1; D unresolved. The CDR3 sequence is 12 residues long. The V end lost 1 base, the J end lost 7 bases, and 7 bases lay between the germline ends. Per germline, CDR1 SEHNR and CDR2 FQNEAQ (reference sequence). The CDR3 region is CASSLGGGEAFF. The CDR3 DNA is TGTGCCAGCAGCTTAGGAGGAGGTGAAGCTTTCTTT.

The chain combines TRBV5-1 with TRBJ1-1, with 10 bases matching TRBD1. The CDR3 has 12 amino acids. Germline CDR1 and CDR2: SGHRS and YFSETQ. After removal of 3 bases from V and 7 bases from J, the junction contained 0 bases not matched to a gene. CDR3 nucleotide sequence: TGCGCCAGCAGCTGGACAGGGGGTGAAGCTTTCTTT. It codes for CASSWTGGEAFF.

The chain is built from TRBV5-1 and TRBJ2-7, with no clear D. The V end lost 0 bases, the J end lost 3 bases, and 7 bases lay between the germline ends. Germline V gene lookup returns CDR1 SGHRS and CDR2 YFSETQ. This CDR3 is built from 13 residues. DNA of the CDR3: TGCGCCAGCAGCTTGGGCCCTAACTACGAGCAGTACTTC. Its translation: CASSLGPNYEQYF.

The chain recombines TRBV7-9 with TRBJ1-4; 7 nucleotides match TRBD1. The germline V gene has CDR1 SEHNR and CDR2 FQNEAQ (reference sequence). This CDR3 region has 14 residues. After removal of 5 bases from V and 7 bases from J, the junction contained 7 bases not matched to a gene. CDR3 sequence: CASSPWTGGEKLFF. DNA for the CDR3: TGTGCCAGCAGCCCGTGGACAGGAGGTGAAAAACTGTTTTTT.